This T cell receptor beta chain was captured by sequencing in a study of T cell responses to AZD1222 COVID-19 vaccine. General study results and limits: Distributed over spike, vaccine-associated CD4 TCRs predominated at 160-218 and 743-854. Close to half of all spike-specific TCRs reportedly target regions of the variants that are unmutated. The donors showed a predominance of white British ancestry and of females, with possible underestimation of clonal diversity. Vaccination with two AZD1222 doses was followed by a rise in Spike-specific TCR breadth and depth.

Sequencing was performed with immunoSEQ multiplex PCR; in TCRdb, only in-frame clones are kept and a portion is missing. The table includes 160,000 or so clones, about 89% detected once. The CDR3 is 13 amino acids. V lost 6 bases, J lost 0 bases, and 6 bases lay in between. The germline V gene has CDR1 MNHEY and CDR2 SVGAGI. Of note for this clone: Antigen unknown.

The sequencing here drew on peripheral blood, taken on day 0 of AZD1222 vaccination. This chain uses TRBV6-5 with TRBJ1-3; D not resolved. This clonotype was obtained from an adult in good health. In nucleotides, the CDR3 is TGTGCCAGCAGCAGAGACTCTGGAAACACCATATATTTT. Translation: CASSRDSGNTIYF.